This T cell receptor beta chain was retrieved from a study of shared clonotypes between healthy human individuals. Using immunoSEQ multiplex PCR, the repertoire was profiled, and TCRdb retains in-frame clones only, with some absent. The repertoire holds about 2.3 million clones, with about 90% as singletons. The CDR3 covers 14 residues. Germline CDR1 is SGHAT and CDR2 is FQNNGV. The V and J ends lost 7 bases and 3 bases respectively, with 16 bases between them. Material: naive CD4+ T cells from PBMCs. Sample subset: CD45RA+ positively selected. This chain joins TRBV11-2 and TRBJ2-7, with D hard to call. This receptor was obtained from a man aged 18 to 29 in good health. Some clones in this sample may be carry-over from other donors' samples. This CDR3 is CASTLRGRHYEQYF. CDR3 coding DNA: TGTGCCAGCACCCTTAGAGGCAGGCACTACGAGCAGTACTTC. Full variable domain (missing parts from reference TRBV11-2 and TRBJ2-7): EAGVAQSPRYKIIEKRQSVAFWCNPISGHATLYWYQQILGQGPKLLIQFQNNGVVDDSQLPKDRFSAERLKGVDSTLKIQPAKLEDSAVYLCASTLRGRHYEQYFGPGTRLTVT.